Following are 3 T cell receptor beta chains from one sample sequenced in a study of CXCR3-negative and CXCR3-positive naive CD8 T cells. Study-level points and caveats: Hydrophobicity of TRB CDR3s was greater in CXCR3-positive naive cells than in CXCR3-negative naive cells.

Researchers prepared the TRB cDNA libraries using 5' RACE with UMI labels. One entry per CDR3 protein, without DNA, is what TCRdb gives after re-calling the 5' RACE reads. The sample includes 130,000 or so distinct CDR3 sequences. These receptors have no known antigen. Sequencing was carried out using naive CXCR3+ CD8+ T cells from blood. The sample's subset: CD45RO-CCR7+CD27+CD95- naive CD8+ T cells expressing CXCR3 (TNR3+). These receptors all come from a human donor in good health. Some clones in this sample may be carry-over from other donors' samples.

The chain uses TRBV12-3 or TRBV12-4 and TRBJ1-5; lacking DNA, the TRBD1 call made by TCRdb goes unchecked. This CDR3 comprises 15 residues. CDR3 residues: CASSPRQGMYQPQHF.

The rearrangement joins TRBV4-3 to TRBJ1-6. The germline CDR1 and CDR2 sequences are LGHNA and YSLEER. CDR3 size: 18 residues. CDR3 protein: CASSQDQVAGPYNSPIHF.

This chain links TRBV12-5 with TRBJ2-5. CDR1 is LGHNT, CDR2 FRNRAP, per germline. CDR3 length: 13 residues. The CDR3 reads CASGSGTEETQYF.